The rows below give T cell receptor beta chains drawn from one sample of a study of metastatic and nonmetastatic thyroid tumors. TCRdb used MiXCR to call clones anew from the PCR reads. The sample includes about 93,000 clones, about an eighth seen only once; the top ten take around 10%. Sequences were obtained from blood. Receptors originate from a female donor with papillary thyroid cancer or a benign thyroid nodule (not recorded which). Some clones in this sample may be carry-over from other donors' samples. The CDR3 runs from the conserved cysteine through the conserved F or W. The D gene is left open where the match is weak. The size field is filled for only some rows; it gives once, few, many or a size class.

many	16	TRBV4-3	-	TRBJ2-5	CASSQDLGGTQETQYF	TGCGCCAGCAGCCAAGATCTAGGCGGGACCCAAGAGACCCAGTACTTC
many	14	TRBV20-1	-	TRBJ1-1	CSARRGGMNTEAFF	TGCAGTGCTAGAAGGGGAGGGATGAACACTGAAGCTTTCTTT
many	15	TRBV11-2	-	TRBJ1-1	CASSSPGRVLTEAFF	TGTGCCAGCAGCTCCCCTGGCAGGGTATTGACTGAAGCTTTCTTT
many	15	TRBV4-1	-	TRBJ2-3	CASSQDEGPGRTQYF	TGCGCCAGCAGCCAAGATGAAGGGCCGGGGCGTACGCAGTATTTT
-	18	TRBV19	-	TRBJ2-3	CASSLRGRVRLGTDTQYF	TGTGCCAGTAGTCTTAGAGGTAGAGTCCGCCTTGGCACAGATACGCAGTATTTT
-	18	TRBV11-1	-	TRBJ2-1	CASSLGGGPRTPNNEQFF	TGTGCCAGCAGCTTAGGGGGGGGGCCCCGGACACCCAACAATGAGCAGTTCTTC
many	14	TRBV20-1	-	TRBJ1-1	CSVSLVGLAARAFF	TGCAGTGTCTCCCTGGTGGGGTTGGCGGCGCGTGCTTTCTTT
few	17	TRBV12-3/TRBV12-4	TRBD1	TRBJ1-1	CANSLSPRTGSDTEAFF	TGTGCCAACAGTTTATCCCCAAGGACAGGATCGGACACTGAAGCTTTCTTT
many	14	TRBV10-3	-	TRBJ2-2	CAISQGGATGELFF	TGTGCCATCAGTCAGGGGGGCGCCACCGGGGAGCTGTTTTTT
many	15	TRBV4-1	-	TRBJ2-3	CASSQQEASTDTQYF	TGCGCCAGCAGCCAACAGGAGGCTAGCACAGATACGCAGTATTTT
many	16	TRBV6-1	TRBD1	TRBJ1-5	CASSLQGARSNQPQHF	TGTGCCAGCAGTCTCCAGGGGGCGCGGAGCAATCAGCCCCAGCATTTT
many	15	TRBV5-1	-	TRBJ1-1	CASSLRGGAGTEAFF	TGCGCCAGCAGCCTCCGGGGCGGGGCTGGCACTGAAGCTTTCTTT
-	14	TRBV20-1	-	TRBJ1-2	CSASNEGPVYGYTF	TGCAGTGCTAGTAACGAGGGACCGGTCTATGGCTACACCTTC
few	15	TRBV2	TRBD2	TRBJ2-3	CASSGIGTSADTQYF	TGTGCCAGCAGTGGAATTGGGACTAGCGCAGATACGCAGTATTTT
many	20	TRBV7-1	-	TRBJ1-3	CASSSPRTPGRSNSGNTIYF	TGTGCCAGCAGCTCCCCCCGGACCCCGGGACGGTCAAACTCTGGAAACACCATATATTTT
-	14	TRBV7-3	TRBD2	TRBJ2-1	CASSSGSASNYQFF	TGTGCCAGCTCTAGCGGGAGCGCTTCCAATTATCAGTTCTTC
many	15	TRBV2	TRBD2	TRBJ2-7	CASRGGSGSSYEQYF	TGTGCCAGCAGAGGAGGAAGCGGGAGCTCCTACGAGCAGTACTTC
many	16	TRBV7-9	-	TRBJ2-1	CASSLEIGMGYNEQFF	TGTGCCAGCAGCTTAGAGATCGGGATGGGCTACAATGAGCAGTTCTTC
many	19	TRBV30	TRBD2	TRBJ2-7	CAWAGGRTSGRAEAYEQYF	TGTGCCTGGGCAGGGGGAAGGACTAGCGGGAGGGCCGAAGCCTACGAGCAGTACTTC
many	14	TRBV5-1	-	TRBJ1-1	CASSLTGENTEAFF	TGCGCCAGCAGCTTAACAGGTGAGAACACTGAAGCTTTCTTT
many	13	TRBV5-4	-	TRBJ1-2	CASSFYRVSGYTF	TGTGCCAGCAGCTTTTACAGGGTCTCTGGCTACACCTTC
-	14	TRBV11-2	TRBD1	TRBJ2-7	CASSLGGQGYEQYF	TGTGCCAGCAGCTTAGGGGGACAGGGTTACGAGCAGTACTTC
few	17	TRBV15	TRBD1	TRBJ1-2	CATSLQSNGQGFGGYTF	TGTGCCACCAGCCTACAGAGTAATGGACAGGGTTTCGGTGGCTACACCTTC
many	15	TRBV11-2	-	TRBJ2-1	CASSGGAGAYNEQFF	TGTGCCAGCAGCGGGGGGGCAGGGGCCTACAATGAGCAGTTCTTC
many	14	TRBV3-1	-	TRBJ1-1	CASSQGGGYTEAFF	TGTGCCAGCAGCCAAGGGGGAGGGTACACTGAAGCTTTCTTT
many	15	TRBV3-1	TRBD1	TRBJ2-7	CASSQPGQGYYEQYF	TGTGCCAGCAGCCAACCGGGACAGGGGTACTACGAGCAGTACTTC
many	14	TRBV19	TRBD1	TRBJ2-7	CASSVGQGPYEQYF	TGTGCCAGTAGTGTTGGACAGGGACCCTACGAGCAGTACTTC
many	14	TRBV12-3/TRBV12-4	TRBD1	TRBJ2-5	CATTKGQPREGQYF	TGTGCCACCACCAAGGGACAGCCAAGAGAGGGCCAGTACTTC
many	14	TRBV28	TRBD1	TRBJ1-6	CASSEGTGTLTLHF	TGTGCCAGCAGTGAAGGGACAGGGACGTTAACCCTCCACTTT
many	14	TRBV19	-	TRBJ1-5	CASSIEGSNQPQHF	TGTGCCAGTAGTATTGAGGGTAGCAATCAGCCCCAGCATTTT
few	18	TRBV5-6	-	TRBJ2-6	CASSPLPRGASGANVLTF	TGTGCCAGCAGCCCTCTCCCCCGGGGGGCCTCTGGGGCCAACGTCCTGACTTTC
many	14	TRBV2	TRBD1	TRBJ1-5	CAILQQGAGQPQHF	TGTGCCATCCTTCAACAGGGGGCGGGGCAGCCCCAGCATTTT
many	19	TRBV4-3	TRBD2	TRBJ2-7	CASSPSPPLAGGKYYEQYF	TGCGCCAGCAGCCCCTCCCCCCCGCTAGCGGGAGGGAAATACTACGAGCAGTACTTC
many	16	TRBV11-2	-	TRBJ2-1	CASSLLVGKAYNEQFF	TGTGCCAGCAGCTTACTCGTCGGAAAGGCATACAATGAGCAGTTCTTC
many	14	TRBV5-4	TRBD1	TRBJ1-2	CASSSIDRGGGYTF	TGTGCCAGCAGCTCTATCGACAGGGGAGGCGGCTACACCTTC
many	15	TRBV30	TRBD1	TRBJ2-7	CAWSALGTDSYEQYF	TGTGCCTGGAGTGCTCTCGGGACAGATTCCTACGAGCAGTACTTC
many	14	TRBV7-2	-	TRBJ2-5	CASSMRMRGETQYF	TGTGCCAGCAGCATGAGGATGAGAGGAGAGACCCAGTACTTC
many	18	TRBV5-1	TRBD1	TRBJ1-1	CASSTRTGTPTMNTEAFF	TGCGCCAGCAGCACCCGGACAGGGACCCCCACCATGAACACTGAAGCTTTCTTT
many	17	TRBV6-6	TRBD2	TRBJ2-6	CASSYPWTSSGANVLTF	TGTGCCAGCAGTTACCCTTGGACTAGCTCTGGGGCCAACGTCCTGACTTTC
many	15	TRBV27	-	TRBJ1-1	CASSLRQGTNTEAFF	TGTGCCAGCAGCTTGAGGCAGGGGACGAACACTGAAGCTTTCTTT
many	13	TRBV2	-	TRBJ1-1	CASSPGPPRVAFF	TGTGCCAGCAGTCCCGGGCCCCCCAGGGTAGCTTTCTTT
many	12	TRBV19	-	TRBJ1-4	CASSFTNEKLFF	TGTGCCAGTAGTTTTACTAATGAAAAACTGTTTTTT
many	14	TRBV9	-	TRBJ1-1	CASSVGSVNTEAFF	TGTGCCAGCAGCGTAGGGTCCGTGAACACTGAAGCTTTCTTT
-	13	TRBV5-5	TRBD1	TRBJ1-1	CASSRQGVAERFF	TGTGCCAGCAGCCGGCAGGGGGTCGCTGAACGTTTCTTT
many	14	TRBV7-8	-	TRBJ2-1	CASSIDRLYNEQFF	TGTGCCAGCAGTATCGACAGATTATACAATGAGCAGTTCTTC
many	13	TRBV7-2	-	TRBJ1-5	CASSLQENQPQHF	TGTGCCAGCAGCTTACAGGAGAACCAGCCCCAGCATTTT
many	13	TRBV20-1	-	TRBJ1-2	CSARLGPSSGYTF	TGCAGTGCTAGGTTGGGACCGTCAAGCGGCTACACCTTC
-	14	TRBV5-5	TRBD1	TRBJ1-5	CASSADRVDQPQHF	TGTGCCAGCAGCGCGGACAGGGTGGATCAGCCCCAGCATTTT
-	14	TRBV7-8	-	TRBJ2-7	CASSSGGRVAEQYF	TGTGCCAGCAGCTCGGGGGGCAGGGTAGCCGAGCAGTACTTC
many	15	TRBV12-3/TRBV12-4	TRBD2	TRBJ2-2	CASSLGSGTSGELFF	TGTGCCAGCAGTTTAGGTAGCGGGACCTCCGGGGAGCTGTTTTTT
many	14	TRBV20-1	-	TRBJ2-1	CSAPAVSNTNEQFF	TGCAGTGCCCCGGCCGTCTCTAACACCAATGAGCAGTTCTTC
many	14	TRBV20-1	TRBD1	TRBJ2-5	CSASPGTGDETQYF	TGCAGTGCTAGCCCCGGGACAGGGGACGAGACCCAGTACTTC
many	17	TRBV19	-	TRBJ2-2	CASSRYHAGQNTGELFF	TGTGCCAGTAGTAGATACCACGCGGGACAGAACACCGGGGAGCTGTTTTTT
many	17	TRBV5-1	TRBD1	TRBJ1-2	CASSSGTGEAPGHGYTF	TGCGCCAGCAGCTCCGGGACAGGGGAGGCCCCAGGTCATGGCTACACCTTC
once	11	TRBV30	TRBD1	TRBJ2-1	CALTGVNEQFF	TGTGCCTTGACAGGGGTCAATGAGCAGTTCTTC
many	13	TRBV20-1	-	TRBJ2-7	CSAEKTEIYEQYF	TGCAGTGCGGAAAAGACAGAGATCTACGAGCAGTACTTC
few	14	TRBV12-3/TRBV12-4	-	TRBJ1-3	CASSSQGRGNTIYF	TGTGCCAGCAGTTCTCAGGGGAGGGGAAACACCATATATTTT
many	13	TRBV7-2	-	TRBJ2-1	CASSLSDYNEQFF	TGTGCCAGCAGCTTAAGCGATTACAATGAGCAGTTCTTC
-	14	TRBV7-9	-	TRBJ1-5	CASISRDTYQPQHF	TGTGCCAGCATCTCCCGCGACACGTATCAGCCCCAGCATTTT